This TCR beta chain is from a study of blood T cell repertoires in COVID-19. Turning to the study itself: COVID-19 samples collected from the United States, Italy and Spain covered acute and convalescent phases. T cells, B-cell-depleted T cells, or PBMCs supplied cDNA or gDNA.

The V gene lost 3 bases and the J gene lost 9 bases, with 15 bases spanning the gap. CDR3 length: 14 residues. CDR1 and CDR2 from the germline V gene are KGHSH and LQKENI. Across about 22 US areas, participants ranged in age from roughly 18 to 95 years. Methods used by the authors: Scientists estimated how many nucleated cells there were by amplifying reference gene primers. The method was immunoSEQ multiplex PCR; TCRdb's version includes in-frame clones alone and lacks a portion of them. V, J and clone size derive from that table, while D and trimming were established from the DNA sequence. The table lists approximately 250,000 clones, approximately 84% of them singletons, with about 15% in the top ten.

The rearrangement uses TRBV18 and TRBJ2-1; maybe TRBD1 (5 bases). This TCR was sampled from a man aged 35 to 55 who had recovered from COVID-19. Sequencing used PBMCs or T cells enriched from blood (not recorded which). CDR3 region: CASSPPHRGGEQFF. The CDR3 DNA sequence: TGTGCCAGCTCACCCCCACATAGGGGCGGTGAGCAGTTCTTC.